This TCR beta chain emerged from a study of shared clonotypes between healthy human individuals. From germline, CDR1 is MNHEY and CDR2 SMNVEV (reference sequence). The CDR3 covers 15 residues. V lost 2 bases and J lost 9, with 20 bases in between. CD45RO-negative, CCR7-selected cells formed the naive CD8 fraction, which excluded terminally differentiated effector memory CD45RA+ cells. Every donor, a Caucasian adult, lived in Nashville, Tennessee. Points on this clone: The antigen is undetermined.

At a deep level, the assay was run. Data came from immunoSEQ multiplex PCR; TCRdb stores just in-frame clones and leaves some out. The sample has approximately 2,200,000 clones, 85% to 95% seen once. Study-wide results and caveats: Around 4.7% of naive CD4 clonotypes were shared across a handful of donors.

The TCR was taken from a man younger than 35 in good health. Some clones in this sample may be carry-over from other donors' samples. Material: naive CD8+ T cells from PBMCs. This chain links TRBV27 with TRBJ2-7; tentative D call: TRBD1 (6 bases). CDR3 bases: TGTGCCAGCAGTTTAACGCCGGGACACACATTCGGGCAGTACTTC. Translation gives CASSLTPGHTFGQYF.